This T cell receptor beta chain was captured by sequencing in a study of vaccination and CD4 T cells after COVID-19. Study overall: Every participant had a vaccine, which was either BNT162b2 or mRNA-1273, given in two doses. Stimulation used overlapping spike peptides from SARS-CoV-2, HCoV-NL63, HCoV-OC43 and HCoV-229E.

With respect to this clonotype: Its antigen remains unknown.

Treatment of the sample: approximately 9-day PBMC culture with coronavirus spike peptide pools or control peptides (ViraFEST assay). These CD4+ T cells came from an unexposed donor, sampled before the COVID-19 pandemic (2011-2018). T cells were expanded with peptide pools, and expanded clonotypes were identified by TCR sequencing. Sequenced with the Oncomine TCR Beta short-read assay was DNA taken from cultured CD4+ T cells. Investigators obtained genomic DNA by extraction from cultured CD4+ T cells. TCRdb reanalysed the PCR reads using MiXCR and keeps one entry per CDR3 protein. The sample consists of 6,000 to 8,500 distinct CDR3 sequences, roughly a third of them appearing once. This sequence originates from a human donor in good health. Sequenced sample: CD4+ T cells from blood, cultured in vitro.

The CDR3 loop reads CASSYFGQDGSYEQYF. In DNA form, the CDR3 reads TGTGCCAGCAGTTATTTCGGACAGGATGGATCCTACGAGCAGTACTTC. The chain carries TRBV6-2 or TRBV6-3 and TRBJ2-7, with 7 positions matching TRBD1. V shed 3 bases and J 1 base; nucleotides not matched to a gene: 9. The CDR3 contains 16 residues. Per germline, CDR1 MNHEY and CDR2 SVGEGT.